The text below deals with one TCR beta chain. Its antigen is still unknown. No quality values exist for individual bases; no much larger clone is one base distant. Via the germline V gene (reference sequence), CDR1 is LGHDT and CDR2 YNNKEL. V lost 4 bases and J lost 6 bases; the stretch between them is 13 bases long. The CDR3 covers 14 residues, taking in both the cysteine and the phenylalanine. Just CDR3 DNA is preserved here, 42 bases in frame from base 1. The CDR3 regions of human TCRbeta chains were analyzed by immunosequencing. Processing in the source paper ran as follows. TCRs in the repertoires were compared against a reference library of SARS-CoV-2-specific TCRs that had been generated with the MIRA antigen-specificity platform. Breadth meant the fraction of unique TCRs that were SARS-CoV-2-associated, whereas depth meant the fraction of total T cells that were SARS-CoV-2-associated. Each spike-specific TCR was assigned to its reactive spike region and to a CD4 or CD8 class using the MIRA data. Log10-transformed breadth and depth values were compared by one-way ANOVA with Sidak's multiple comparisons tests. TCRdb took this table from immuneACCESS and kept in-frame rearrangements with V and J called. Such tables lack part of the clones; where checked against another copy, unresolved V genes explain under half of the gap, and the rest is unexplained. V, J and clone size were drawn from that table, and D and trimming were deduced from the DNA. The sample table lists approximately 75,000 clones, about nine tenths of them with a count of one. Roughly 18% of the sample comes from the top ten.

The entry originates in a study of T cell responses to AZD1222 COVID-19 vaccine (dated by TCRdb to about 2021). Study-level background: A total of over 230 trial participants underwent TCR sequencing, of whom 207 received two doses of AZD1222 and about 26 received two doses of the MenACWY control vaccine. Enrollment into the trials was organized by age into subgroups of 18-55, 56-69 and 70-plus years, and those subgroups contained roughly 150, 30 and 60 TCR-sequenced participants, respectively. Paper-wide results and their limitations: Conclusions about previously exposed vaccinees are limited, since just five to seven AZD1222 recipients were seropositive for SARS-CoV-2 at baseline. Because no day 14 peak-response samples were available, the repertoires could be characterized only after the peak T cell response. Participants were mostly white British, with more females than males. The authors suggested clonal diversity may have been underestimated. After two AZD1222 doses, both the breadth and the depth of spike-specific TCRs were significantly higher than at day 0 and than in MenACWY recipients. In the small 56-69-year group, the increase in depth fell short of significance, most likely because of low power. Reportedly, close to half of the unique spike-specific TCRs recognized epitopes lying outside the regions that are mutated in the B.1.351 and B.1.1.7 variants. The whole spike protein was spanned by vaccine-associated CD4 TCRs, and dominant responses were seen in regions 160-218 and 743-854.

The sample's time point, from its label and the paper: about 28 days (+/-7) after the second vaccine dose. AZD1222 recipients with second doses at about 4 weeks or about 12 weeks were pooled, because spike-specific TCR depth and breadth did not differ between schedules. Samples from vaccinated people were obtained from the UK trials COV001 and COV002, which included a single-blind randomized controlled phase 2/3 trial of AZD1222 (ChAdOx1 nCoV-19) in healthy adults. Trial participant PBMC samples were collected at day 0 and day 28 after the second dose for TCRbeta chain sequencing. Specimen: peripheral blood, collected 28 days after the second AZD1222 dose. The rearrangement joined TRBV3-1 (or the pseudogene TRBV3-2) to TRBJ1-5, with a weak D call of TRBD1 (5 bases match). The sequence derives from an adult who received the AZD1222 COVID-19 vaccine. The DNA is TGTGCCAGCAGCCTCGACTGGGGCAGTCAGCCCCAGCATTTT. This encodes CASSLDWGSQPQHF.